The rows below give T cell receptor beta chains drawn from one sample of a study of post-analysis software for immune sequencing data. TCRdb independently ran MiXCR on the PCR reads; one entry per CDR3 protein. The data show about 570,000 distinct CDR3 sequences, around 36% seen once. The source material was blood. The receptor set was obtained from a girl aged 2-17 years with multiple sclerosis. Both conserved end residues are part of each CDR3. D genes are given only for firm matches. The size field is filled for only some rows; it gives once, few, many or a size class.

V	size	J	D	DNA	CDR3
TRBV7-9	few	TRBJ2-7	NA	TGTGCCAGCAGCTTGATCGACAGCCCCTCAACCTACGAGCAGTACTTC	CASSLIDSPSTYEQYF
TRBV5-1	NA	TRBJ1-4	NA	TGCGCCAGCAGCTTTACAGGGTTGGGAGAAAAACGGTTTTTT	CASSFTGLGEKRFF
TRBV4-1	NA	TRBJ2-5	TRBD1	TGCGCCAGCAGCCAGGAGGACAGGGGGCCGAGAGAGACCCAGTACTTC	CASSQEDRGPRETQYF
TRBV29-1	NA	TRBJ2-6	NA	TGCAGCGTCCATTTAGCGACCTCTGGGGCCAACGTCCTGACTTTC	CSVHLATSGANVLTF
TRBV6-5	NA	TRBJ1-2	TRBD1	TGTGCCAGCAGTTACTCGACGACAGGGGCGGCAGCTAACTATGGCTACACCTTC	CASSYSTTGAAANYGYTF
TRBV5-4	NA	TRBJ1-6	TRBD1	TGTGCCAGCAGCCCGGGACAGGAATATTCACCCCTCCACTTT	CASSPGQEYSPLHF
TRBV4-2	few	TRBJ2-4	TRBD2	TGTGCCAGCAGCCGAGTGACGGTACTAGCGGGGGGGTTTGAGCAGTACTTC	CASSRVTVLAGGFEQYF
TRBV20-1	NA	TRBJ2-5	NA	TGCAGTGCTAGAGCAGTAGTAGCAGGGGAGACCCAGTACTTC	CSARAVVAGETQYF
TRBV7-3	NA	TRBJ1-6	NA	TGTGCCAGCAGCCGCGACAGTTTTAATTCACCCCTCCACTTT	CASSRDSFNSPLHF
TRBV5-1	NA	TRBJ1-2	TRBD1	TGCGCCAGCAGCTTGGGGGACAGGAGGACCGGCTACACCTTC	CASSLGDRRTGYTF
TRBV3-1	few	TRBJ2-3	NA	TGTGCCAGCAGCACTCGGACAGAAAGCACAGATACGCAGTATTTT	CASSTRTESTDTQYF
TRBV7-9	NA	TRBJ1-2	TRBD1	TGTGCCAGCAGCTTAGCAGAGATGCAGGGGGTCTATGGCTACACCTTC	CASSLAEMQGVYGYTF
TRBV24-1	NA	TRBJ2-1	TRBD2	TGTGCCATCGGGACTAGGGGGGGCAATGAGCAGTTCTTC	CAIGTRGGNEQFF
TRBV27	few	TRBJ2-5	TRBD2	TGTGCCAGCAGTTTCCTAGCGGGGGGTCTGGAGACCCAGTACTTC	CASSFLAGGLETQYF
TRBV12-3/TRBV12-4	NA	TRBJ1-4	TRBD1	TGTGCCAGCAGACCCGGGACAGGTGAAAAACTGTTTTTT	CASRPGTGEKLFF
TRBV5-1	NA	TRBJ2-3	NA	TGCGCCAGCAGCTTGGATTTGGAGGCGCAGTATTTT	CASSLDLEAQYF
TRBV12-3/TRBV12-4	NA	TRBJ2-3	NA	TGTGCCAGCAGAGAATTCACAGATACGCAGTATTTT	CASREFTDTQYF
TRBV2	NA	TRBJ2-4	TRBD1	TGTGCCAGCTCGACCGGGACAGGGGTTAACATTCAGTACTTC	CASSTGTGVNIQYF
TRBV6-2/TRBV6-3	few	TRBJ2-7	TRBD1	TGTGCCAGCAGAAAAGGGACAGGGACCTCCTACGAGCAGTACTTC	CASRKGTGTSYEQYF
TRBV24-1	few	TRBJ2-7	NA	TGTGCCACCAGTGACTACTACGAGCAGTACTTC	CATSDYYEQYF
TRBV4-2	NA	TRBJ2-5	NA	TGTGCCAGCAGCCCCCCCCGGGATAGAGGAGCGTGGGGGACCCAGTACTTC	CASSPPRDRGAWGTQYF
TRBV5-1	NA	TRBJ2-7	TRBD1	TGCGCCAGTGGTATTCCCCGGGACAGGCCCAGAAACGTATCCTACGAGCAGTACTTC	CASGIPRDRPRNVSYEQYF
TRBV12-3/TRBV12-4	NA	TRBJ2-7	TRBD1	TGTGCCAGCAGTTTCCTGGGCCCGGACAGGGGTGACGAGCAGTACTTC	CASSFLGPDRGDEQYF
TRBV7-9	few	TRBJ2-1	TRBD1	TGTGCCAGCAGCCCTGGGGACAGGGGTATCCCCAATGAGCAGTTCTTC	CASSPGDRGIPNEQFF
TRBV20-1	NA	TRBJ1-1	TRBD1	TGCAGTGCTCTGGGACAGGGCGGCACTGAAGCTTTCTTT	CSALGQGGTEAFF
TRBV5-6	NA	TRBJ1-4	TRBD1	TGTGCCAGCAGCTTGGACAGGGGGTCGTCTAATGAAAAACTGTTTTTT	CASSLDRGSSNEKLFF
TRBV20-1	NA	TRBJ1-5	NA	TGCAGTGCTAGAGCATTCTCAGGGAGTCAGCCCCAGCATTTT	CSARAFSGSQPQHF
TRBV12-3/TRBV12-4	once	TRBJ1-6	NA	TGTGCCAGCAGTAAAGGAGACGGTCTCAGGTCACCCCTCCACTTT	CASSKGDGLRSPLHF
TRBV28	many	TRBJ2-1	TRBD2	TGTGCCAGCAGTCTAGGACTAGCGGGGGGCCCTTACAATGAGCAGTTCTTC	CASSLGLAGGPYNEQFF
TRBV11-2	NA	TRBJ2-3	TRBD1	TGTGCCAGCAGCTTACACGGGACAGGAGACACAGATACGCGGTATTTT	CASSLHGTGDTDTRYF
TRBV2	few	TRBJ2-6	TRBD1	TGTGCCAGCAGTGGGTTGACAGGGATCAACGTCCTGACTTTC	CASSGLTGINVLTF
TRBV29-1	NA	TRBJ2-7	TRBD2	TGCAGCGTCCTTAGCGGGGGGGCCTACGAGCAGTACTTC	CSVLSGGAYEQYF
TRBV15	few	TRBJ1-2	TRBD1	TGTGCCACCAGCCGAGGACAGGGTGGGGCAAGTAACTATGGCTACACCTTC	CATSRGQGGASNYGYTF
TRBV20-1	NA	TRBJ2-7	NA	TGCAGTGCTAGTATTCCCGGAACGGATTCCTACGAGCAGTACTTC	CSASIPGTDSYEQYF
TRBV13	many	TRBJ2-1	NA	TGTGCCAGCACCATCGTCTCCCGCAATGAGCAGTTCTTC	CASTIVSRNEQFF
TRBV13	few	TRBJ1-5	TRBD1	TGTGCCAGCAGCCGGAGACAGGGCGTCTATAGCAATCAGCCCCAGCATTTT	CASSRRQGVYSNQPQHF
TRBV9	NA	TRBJ2-5	NA	TGTGCCAGCAGCCCTCGTCTGGACTACCTAGAGACCCAGTACTTC	CASSPRLDYLETQYF
TRBV6-6	NA	TRBJ2-7	NA	TGTGCCGGCAGCATCGGGCCAAGCTACGAGCAGTACTTC	CAGSIGPSYEQYF
TRBV4-1	NA	TRBJ2-3	NA	TGCGCCAGCAGCCAACTTAGGGGTCCAGATACGCAGTATTTT	CASSQLRGPDTQYF
TRBV3-1	many	TRBJ2-1	NA	TGTGCCAGCAGCCAAGGGCCTGAGCAGTTCTTC	CASSQGPEQFF
TRBV28	NA	TRBJ2-1	TRBD2	TGTGCCAGCAGCCCAGGACTAGCGGGGCCCTATGGGTTCTTC	CASSPGLAGPYGFF
TRBV29-1	many	TRBJ2-5	NA	TGCAGCGTTGAAGATTGGGGCAGCCAAGAGACCCAGTACTTC	CSVEDWGSQETQYF
TRBV7-8	NA	TRBJ2-5	TRBD2	TGTGCCAGCAGCGCCGGGGGGGTCCAAGAGACCCAGTACTTC	CASSAGGVQETQYF